These 3 T cell receptor beta chains were sequenced from one sample in a study of T cells in women clearing cervical HPV infection. Measured with immunoSEQ multiplex PCR; TCRdb has only the in-frame clones, and not every one. The table gives 34,000 or so clones; the top ten clones make up around 4% of it. What was sequenced was blood buffy coat. Source of these receptors: a woman aged 18 to 75 with a cervical HPV16 infection that either progressed to CIN3+ or cleared (not recorded which).

As to this clone: The read ends 3 residues before the CDR3 terminus; that terminus is restored from the germline J gene. The rearrangement links TRBV20-1 to TRBJ2-4, with D maybe TRBD1 (5 bases). CDR1 DFQATT and CDR2 SNEGSKA come from the germline V gene (reference sequence). This CDR3 contains 16 residues. Trimming removed 5 bases at V and 0 bases at J, with 17 bases between. Incomplete CDR3 DNA: TGCAGTGCTGTCGACAGCCTCTCCCTAGCCAAAAACATT. It yields the protein CSAVDSLSLAKNI. The CDR3 reads in full as CSAVDSLSLAKNIQYF.

The CDR3 sequence is CASSQLPTLGLAESSYEQYF. The CDR3 DNA, read in part, is TGTGCCAGCAGCCAACTCCCGACCCTAGGACTAGCGGAGAGCTCCTACGAG. The rearrangement uses TRBV3-1 (or the pseudogene TRBV3-2) and TRBJ2-7; 10 bases fit TRBD2. The CDR3 extends 3 residues past the end of the read, so its final part is completed from the germline J gene. Trimming took 2 bases from V and 0 from J; bases not matched to a gene: 16. Per the germline V gene, CDR1 is LGHDT and CDR2 is YNNKEL (reference sequence). The CDR3 is 20 amino acids.

With respect to this clone: The CDR3 goes on 3 residues after the read ends, and that part is filled in from the germline J gene. This chain joins TRBV5-1 and TRBJ1-6; no definite D call. CDR3 size: 15 residues. V was trimmed by 5 bases and J by 7 bases, leaving 16 bases between them. CDR1 SGHRS and CDR2 YFSETQ come from the germline V gene. The CDR3 loop reads CASRPGGEVNSPLHF. Partial CDR3 DNA: TGCGCCAGCAGGCCCGGCGGGGAGGTGAATTCACCC.